What follows describes a single T cell receptor beta chain. What it binds is not known. Trimming pared 2 bases from V and 15 bases from J, leaving 15 bases between. Looked up from germline, CDR1 is SGDLS and CDR2 is YYNGEE. There are 12 residues in the CDR3. The data were obtained in a study of T-cell reconstitution after alpha-beta-depleted transplantation in children. Study outcomes and limitations: From surviving recipient T cells and thymic progenitors came the high day-60 TCRbeta diversity observed in some patients. Approximately two months post-transplant, alpha-beta T cells reportedly originated from several hundred expanded graft clones. One year post-transplant, T-cell counts and diversity were largely derived from T cells produced anew.

The TCRbeta library incorporated unique molecular identifiers. TCRdb re-derived calls from the PCR reads in MiXCR, one entry per CDR3 protein. The sample lists 98,000 or so distinct CDR3 sequences, around 22% seen once, with about 20% in the top ten. This receptor was identified in a boy under 10 years old with acute lymphoblastic leukemia, due to receive a stem cell transplant. This sequence joins TRBV9 and TRBJ2-1; D assignment may be TRBD1 or TRBD2 (6 bases each). The sample here was PBMCs, taken before TCRalphabeta/CD19-depleted stem cell transplant. This chain's CDR3 is CASSVSGGGPFF. CDR3 bases: TGTGCCAGCAGCGTTAGCGGAGGGGGGCCGTTCTTC. Together with reference TRBV9 and TRBJ2-1, the CDR3 gives the full variable domain: DSGVTQTPKHLITATGQRVTLRCSPRSGDLSVYWYQQSLDQGLQFLIQYYNGEERAKGNILERFSAQQFPDLHSELNLSSLELGDSALYFCASSVSGGGPFFGPGTRLTVL.